Each of the 25 T cell receptor beta chains below was sequenced from the same sample in a study of blood T cell repertoires in COVID-19. The data were produced by immunoSEQ multiplex PCR, yet TCRdb's version contains in-frame clones alone and is incomplete. The sample has 59,000 or so clones, roughly 85% seen once. Sequenced material: peripheral blood. The receptors derive from a human donor in a cohort sampled during active COVID-19.

This clone turned up a few times. The gene calls are TRBV7-8 and TRBJ2-1, with 12 bases matching TRBD1. Germline lookup yields CDR1 SGHVS and CDR2 FQNEAQ. V gave up 0 bases and J gave up 6 bases; unmatched junction bases: 0. This CDR3 is 15 amino acids long. The CDR3 DNA reads as TGTGCCAGCAGCTTAGCGGGACAGGGGGCCAATGAGCAGTTCTTC. Protein: CASSLAGQGANEQFF.

The chain links TRBV5-6 to TRBJ2-1, with a weak D call TRBD1 (5 bases). This CDR3 is 14 amino acids long. Germline CDR1 reads SGHDT; CDR2 reads YYEEEE. V gave up 7 bases and J gave up 0 bases, with 11 bases separating them. CDR3 bases: TGTGCCAGCCTACGACAGCCCTCCTACAATGAGCAGTTCTTC. Translating it yields CASLRQPSYNEQFF.

This rearrangement joins TRBV5-6 to TRBJ1-1, with 10 bases matching TRBD1. The CDR3 is 14 amino acids. Germline-derived CDR1 and CDR2 are SGHDT and YYEEEE. V lost 0 bases, J lost 6 bases, and 2 bases stayed unmatched. This chain's CDR3 is CASSLAGQGAEAFF. CDR3 in DNA: TGTGCCAGCAGCTTGGCCGGACAGGGGGCTGAAGCTTTCTTT.

The CDR3 here is CASSQGSGEAYEQYF. The DNA for the CDR3 is TGCGCCAGCAGCCAAGGGAGCGGGGAGGCCTACGAGCAGTACTTC. V gene TRBV4-3 combines with J gene TRBJ2-7, with 7 bases lining up with TRBD2. The CDR3 spans 15 residues. The V and J ends lost 1 base and 2 bases, in that order; junction bases with no gene match: 5. CDR1 and CDR2 from the germline V gene are LGHNA and YSLEER.

V and J are TRBV6-5 and TRBJ2-7; 7 nucleotides align to TRBD1. Germline trimming cut 4 bases from V and 3 bases from J; bases unmatched to any gene: 9. This CDR3 region has 15 residues. Germline CDR1 and CDR2: MNHEY and SVGAGI. Written as DNA, the CDR3 is TGTGCCAGCAGTTCAACGGACAGGACGGGCTACGAGCAGTACTTC. Translated, it gives CASSSTDRTGYEQYF.

The V and J genes are TRBV10-3 and TRBJ2-2; unclear D gene. CDR1 ENHRY and CDR2 SYGVKD come from the germline V gene. V lost 6 bases and J lost 2, with 4 bases in between. This CDR3 comprises 12 residues. The CDR3, as DNA: TGTGCCATCAGCCGTAACACCGGGGAGCTGTTTTTT. Amino acid sequence: CAISRNTGELFF.

This clone appeared a single time. The chain joins TRBV30 to TRBJ1-5; D ambiguous. CDR1 is GTSNPN, CDR2 SVGIG, per germline (reference sequence). V lost 6 bases to trimming and J lost 2 bases, with 14 bases between them. The CDR3 covers 14 residues. CDR3 amino acids: CACSLGVRNQPQHF. As DNA, the CDR3 is TGTGCCTGCTCCCTCGGTGTACGCAATCAGCCCCAGCATTTT.

The rearrangement uses TRBV6-5 and TRBJ1-2; 8 nucleotides line up with TRBD1. After removal of 5 bases from V and 5 bases from J, the junction contained 4 bases not matched to a gene. The CDR3 is 13 amino acids. In germline, CDR1 is MNHEY, CDR2 SVGAGI. In nucleotides, the CDR3 is TGTGCCAGCAGTCACAGGGGGGGGTATGGCTACACCTTC. Protein product: CASSHRGGYGYTF.

The chain is built from TRBV7-2 and TRBJ1-1; 8 bases are shared with TRBD1. The CDR3 consists of 14 residues. V was pared by 4 bases and J by 6 bases, with 7 bases of the junction left unmatched. CDR1 and CDR2 (germline): SGHTA, FQGNSA. CDR3 region: CASSSQQGDPEAFF. The CDR3 DNA sequence: TGTGCCAGCAGCTCTCAACAGGGGGACCCTGAAGCTTTCTTT.

The V call is TRBV27, the J call TRBJ1-4; weak D call: TRBD1 (5 bases). The CDR3 sequence is 15 residues long. The V end lost 3 bases, the J end lost 1 base, and 9 bases lay between the germline ends. Germline V gene sequence: CDR1 MNHEY, CDR2 SMNVEV (reference sequence). The CDR3 DNA reads TGTGCCAGCAGTTTTCCAGGGCGAACTAATGAAAAACTGTTTTTT. It yields the protein CASSFPGRTNEKLFF.

The rearrangement joins TRBV18 to TRBJ2-5; D gene uncertain. CDR3 length: 13 amino acids. Trimming took 0 bases from V and 4 from J, leaving 6 bases between them. CDR1 is KGHSH, CDR2 LQKENI, per germline. CDR3 protein: CASSPPPGETQYF. The DNA for the CDR3 is TGTGCCAGCTCACCACCACCGGGAGAGACCCAGTACTTC.

The gene calls are TRBV11-2 and TRBJ1-3; no firm D call. V was pared by 2 bases and J by 0 bases, with 8 bases between. The CDR3 loop spans 15 amino acids. Germline assignment: CDR1 SGHAT and CDR2 FQNNGV. The CDR3 sequence is CASSLQVHSGNTIYF. The CDR3 DNA reads TGTGCCAGCAGCTTACAGGTACACTCTGGAAACACCATATATTTT.

This chain connects TRBV6-1 to TRBJ2-3; TRBD2 matches 11 bases. The CDR3 extends over 15 amino acids. V lost 3 bases, J lost 5 bases, and 4 bases stayed unmatched. Germline V gives CDR1 MNHNS, CDR2 SASEGT. The CDR3 sequence is CASSDSLAGGDTQYF. The CDR3 bases are TGTGCCAGCAGTGATAGTCTAGCGGGGGGAGATACGCAGTATTTT.

The CDR3 spells CASSPANGSPLHF. The CDR3 DNA is TGTGCCAGCTCCCCCGCCAACGGTTCACCCCTCCACTTT. The gene calls are TRBV18 and TRBJ1-6; D is unresolved. V was clipped by 6 bases and J by 9 bases, with 12 bases between them. The CDR3 has 13 amino acids. CDR1 and CDR2 from the germline V gene are KGHSH and LQKENI.

The rearrangement links TRBV6-1 to TRBJ1-1, with D maybe TRBD1 (6 bases). Trimming took 3 bases from V and 3 from J, leaving 8 bases between them. CDR1 and CDR2 from the germline V gene are MNHNS and SASEGT. This CDR3 spans 13 amino acids. The CDR3 loop is CASSDHRDTEAFF. The CDR3 DNA follows: TGTGCCAGCAGTGATCACAGGGACACTGAAGCTTTCTTT.

In its sample, this clone was seen once. The rearrangement links TRBV2 to TRBJ2-7, with TRBD2 matching 8 bases. J lost 6 bases, V lost 8 bases, and 12 bases had no gene match. The CDR3 totals 14 residues. Looked up from germline, CDR1 is SNHLY and CDR2 is FYNNEI. This chain's CDR3 is CASLRSGGASEQYF. The CDR3 DNA follows: TGTGCCAGCCTCCGTTCGGGAGGGGCAAGCGAGCAGTACTTC.

The chain employs TRBV24-1 and TRBJ1-5; TRBD1 aligns across 8 bases. Germline V lookup: CDR1 KGHDR, CDR2 SFDVKD. The junction had 7 bases not matched to a gene; V was cut back by 9 bases and J by 7 bases. The CDR3 sequence is 13 residues long. The CDR3, as DNA: TGTGCCACCGATACAGGGGGTGGGCAGCCCCAGCATTTT. It is translated as CATDTGGGQPQHF.

The gene calls are TRBV30 and TRBJ1-3, with 8 bases aligning to TRBD1. This CDR3 has 16 residues. Germline CDR1 reads GTSNPN; CDR2 reads SVGIG (reference sequence). V lost 2 bases, J lost 0 bases, and 6 bases stayed unmatched. The CDR3 loop is CAWSPQGGTSGNTIYF. CDR3 DNA: TGTGCCTGGAGTCCACAGGGGGGAACCTCTGGAAACACCATATATTTT. Full variable domain (outside the CDR3, taken from reference TRBV30 and TRBJ1-3): SQTIHQWPATLVQPVGSPLSLECTVEGTSNPNLYWYRQAAGRGLQLLFYSVGIGQISSEVPQNLSASRPQDRQFILSSKKLLLSDSGFYLCAWSPQGGTSGNTIYFGEGSWLTVV.

This chain uses TRBV7-8 with TRBJ1-5; D is unclear. Germline V gene data show CDR1 as SGHVS and CDR2 as FQNEAQ. The V and J ends lost 5 bases and 6 bases respectively, with 20 bases between them. The CDR3 is made up of 16 amino acids. CDR3 nucleotides: TGTGCCAGCAGCACCCGGACTTCGTTGGATGGTCAGCCCCAGCATTTT. Its translation is CASSTRTSLDGQPQHF.

The rearrangement joins TRBV6-6 to TRBJ1-4; 9 nucleotides line up with TRBD1. V shed 6 bases and J 2 bases; nucleotides not matched to a gene: 4. Germline-derived CDR1 and CDR2 are MNHNY and SVGAGI (reference sequence). The CDR3 length is 15 residues. The CDR3 protein is CASRRGTGTNEKLFF. In DNA form, the CDR3 reads TGTGCCAGCAGACGAGGGACAGGGACTAATGAAAAACTGTTTTTT.

The chain joins TRBV30 to TRBJ1-1; D unclear. The CDR3 contains 14 residues. V shed 2 bases and J shed 1 base, with 11 bases lying between them. The germline V gene encodes CDR1 GTSNPN and CDR2 SVGIG (reference sequence). DNA for the CDR3: TGTGCCTGGAGTAGTCTTGATAGGAACACTGAAGCTTTCTTT. This sequence encodes CAWSSLDRNTEAFF.

V usage is TRBV4-1 and J usage is TRBJ2-7, with D hard to call. The CDR3 sequence is 14 residues long. V shed 2 bases and J shed 7 bases, with 15 bases lying between them. From germline, CDR1 is MGHRA and CDR2 YSYEKL. Written as DNA, the CDR3 is TGCGCCAGCAGCCAACGGGTCCTCTATCCGGAGCAGTACTTC. It codes for CASSQRVLYPEQYF.

The genes are TRBV7-9 and TRBJ1-4; the D is unclear. The CDR3 length is 15 residues. Germline CDR1 SEHNR, CDR2 FQNEAQ (reference sequence). The V end lost 0 bases, the J end lost 0 bases, and 5 bases lay between the germline ends. The CDR3 region has the DNA TGTGCCAGCAGCTTAGCACAGACAACTAATGAAAAACTGTTTTTT. This translates into CASSLAQTTNEKLFF.

The chain links TRBV24-1 to TRBJ1-1, with D maybe TRBD1 (5 bases). The CDR3 has 14 amino acids. Germline assignment: CDR1 KGHDR and CDR2 SFDVKD. Deletions cut 3 bases from V and 1 base from J, with 8 bases between. The CDR3 DNA is TGTGCCACCAGTGATCAGGGAAGGAACACTGAAGCTTTCTTT. This sequence encodes CATSDQGRNTEAFF.

The chain recombines TRBV5-1 with TRBJ1-4; D is uncertain. Germline V CDR1 and CDR2: SGHRS, YFSETQ. Trimming removed 4 bases at V and 0 bases at J, with 7 bases between. The CDR3 is 14 residues long. The CDR3 DNA follows: TGCGCCAGCAGCATCGACTCAACTAATGAAAAACTGTTTTTT. Protein sequence: CASSIDSTNEKLFF.